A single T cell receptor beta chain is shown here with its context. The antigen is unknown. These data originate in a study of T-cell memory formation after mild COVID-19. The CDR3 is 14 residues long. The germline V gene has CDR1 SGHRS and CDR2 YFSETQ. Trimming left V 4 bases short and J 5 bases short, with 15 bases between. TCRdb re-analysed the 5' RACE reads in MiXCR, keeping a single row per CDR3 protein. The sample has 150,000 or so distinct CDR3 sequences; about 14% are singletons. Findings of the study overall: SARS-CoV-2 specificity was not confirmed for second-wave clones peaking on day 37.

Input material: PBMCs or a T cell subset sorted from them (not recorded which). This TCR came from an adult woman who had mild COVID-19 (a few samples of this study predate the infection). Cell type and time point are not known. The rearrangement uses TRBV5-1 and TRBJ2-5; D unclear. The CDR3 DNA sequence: TGCGCCAGCAGCCCGGCGATGGGGTTCGAGACCCAGTACTTC. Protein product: CASSPAMGFETQYF. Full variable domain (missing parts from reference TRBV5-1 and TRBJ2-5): KAGVTQTPRYLIKTRGQQVTLSCSPISGHRSVSWYQQTPGQGLQFLFEYFSETQRNKGNFPGRFSGRQFSNSRSEMNVSTLELGDSALYLCASSPAMGFETQYFGPGTRLLVL.